This T cell receptor beta chain was sequenced during a study of CD8+ T cells in alopecia areata. The overall study: In an open-label trial, patients got 5 to 10 mg tofacitinib twice daily.

As the sequencing template, cDNA was produced by extracting RNA and reverse transcribing it. TCRdb keeps only in-frame clones here, not all; method: immunoSEQ multiplex PCR. The table includes 200,000 or so clones, 55% to 75% detected once. As for this clone: Its cognate antigen is unknown.

Germline V gene lookup returns CDR1 SGHRS and CDR2 YFSETQ. This CDR3 is built from 18 residues. Trimming removed 4 bases from V and 4 bases from J, with 25 bases in between. The sample's treatment: oral pan-JAK inhibitor, 5-10 mg twice daily. Points from the study as a whole: Given one nonresponder, whether baseline CD8+ expansion relates to response remains uncertain. Many expanded lesional clones remained in scalp and blood on tofacitinib.

This clonotype was sampled from a human donor with alopecia areata. This specimen was CD4+ T cells sorted from blood, taken at week 24, from a patient treated with tofacitinib. This chain joins TRBV5-1 and TRBJ2-3; the D gene is possibly TRBD2 (7 bases). CDR3 bases: TGCGCCAGCAGCCAGACCCGCCCGGGGGGCAGACGGGCAGATACGCAGTATTTT. This encodes CASSQTRPGGRRADTQYF.